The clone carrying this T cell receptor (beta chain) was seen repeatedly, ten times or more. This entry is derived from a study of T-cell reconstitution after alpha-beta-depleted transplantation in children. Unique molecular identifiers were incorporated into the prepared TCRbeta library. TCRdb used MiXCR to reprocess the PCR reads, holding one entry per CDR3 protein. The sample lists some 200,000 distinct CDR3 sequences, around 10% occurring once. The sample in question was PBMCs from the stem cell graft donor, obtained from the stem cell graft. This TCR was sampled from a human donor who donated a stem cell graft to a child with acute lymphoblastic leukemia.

The DNA for the CDR3 is TGTGCCAGCAGTTCCAGAGTTAGCACAGATACGCAGTATTTT. This gives the protein CASSSRVSTDTQYF. The gene calls are TRBV27 and TRBJ2-3; no definite D call. Germline CDR1 and CDR2: MNHEY and SMNVEV (reference sequence). The V end lost 4 bases, the J end lost 0 bases, and 8 bases lay between the germline ends. There are 14 residues in the CDR3.